This note documents a single T cell receptor beta chain sequence. No antigen is known for it. Profiling relied on immunoSEQ multiplex PCR, and the TCRdb table lists in-frame clones only, not all of them. The repertoire has around 250,000 clones, 87% of them found once; the top ten carry roughly 3%. Stated treatment: around 19 received Ad26.COV2.S at low or high dose, single or two shots; about five received placebo; per-sample allocation not given. On day 63 after the first injection, vaccine and placebo recipients gave samples. This sample stems from a study of Ad26.COV2.S vaccination and SARS-CoV-2 variants. Across the study: Donor got 5x10^10 or 1x10^11 viral particles of Ad26.COV2.S. Study-level findings and limits: The placebo group had lower spike-specific TCR breadth than the vaccine recipients did. It is possible that the TCR breadth and depth analyses underestimated the total T cell responses. Comparability of non-spike TCR breadth was observed across vaccine and placebo recipients.

CDR1 is MNHEY and CDR2 is SVGAGI in the germline V gene. Trimming removed 2 bases at V and 5 bases at J, with 14 bases between. The CDR3 is 15 residues long. The sequence was obtained from a person aged 18-60 years who received the Ad26.COV2.S COVID-19 vaccine or a placebo. The specimen comprised peripheral blood, sampled in a trial of Ad26.COV2.S vaccine versus placebo. The V gene is TRBV6-5, the J gene TRBJ2-3; either TRBD1 or TRBD2 may supply D (5 bases each). CDR3 in DNA: TGTGCCAGCAGTTACCCCCCGGGGCTAATAGATACGCAGTATTTT. Amino acids: CASSYPPGLIDTQYF.